Each of the 14 T cell receptor beta chains below was sequenced from the same sample in a study of Ad26.COV2.S vaccination and SARS-CoV-2 variants. Here immunoSEQ multiplex PCR was the method, and the copy in TCRdb shows in-frame clones only, minus some. The table includes around 300,000 clones, about 85% detected once. The treatment is: roughly 18 received Ad26.COV2.S at low or high dose, single or two shots; about 5 received placebo; per-sample allocation not given. It was on day 63 after the first vaccine or placebo injection that samples were taken. The input for sequencing was peripheral blood, taken in a trial of Ad26.COV2.S vaccine versus placebo. The receptors were gathered from a person aged 18-60 years who received the Ad26.COV2.S COVID-19 vaccine or a placebo.

This chain links TRBV5-6 with TRBJ1-1; maybe TRBD1 (6 bases). The CDR3 totals 17 residues. Germline V CDR1 and CDR2: SGHDT, YYEEEE. Trimming stripped 3 bases from V and 1 base from J, with 19 bases between. The CDR3, as DNA: TGTGCCAGCAGCTCTCAGAGGGGGACCTTCTCGAACACTGAAGCTTTCTTT. Translating it yields CASSSQRGTFSNTEAFF.

The CDR3 sequence: CASSGRTGRAGETQYF. The CDR3 DNA follows: TGTGCCAGCAGCGGCAGGACAGGGCGGGCAGGGGAGACCCAGTACTTC. The V call is TRBV7-2, the J call TRBJ2-5; 8 nucleotides agree with TRBD1. Germline V CDR1 and CDR2: SGHTA, FQGNSA. The CDR3 runs to 16 residues. Trimming at V came to 5 bases and at J to 5 bases, leaving 13 bases not matched to a gene.

The chain has TRBV4-3 and TRBJ1-2; the match to TRBD1 covers 9 bases. The germline CDR1 and CDR2 sequences are LGHNA and YSLEER. This CDR3 has 16 amino acids. V dropped 1 base and J dropped 4; count of bases not matched to a gene: 7. Here the CDR3 DNA reads TGCGCCAGCAGCCAAGGGGACAGGGAAACTCTCTATGGCTACACCTTC. Translating gives CASSQGDRETLYGYTF.

CDR3 bases: TGTGCCAGCGGAAAGGGACGGAACTATGGCTACACCTTC. As protein: CASGKGRNYGYTF. The rearrangement joins TRBV6-5 to TRBJ1-2, with TRBD1 as a possible D gene (5 bases). CDR1 and CDR2 (germline): MNHEY, SVGAGI. The CDR3 is made up of 13 amino acids. V lost 8 bases and J lost 2, with 12 bases in between.

V gene TRBV27 combines with J gene TRBJ2-7; D is unclear. Germline values: CDR1 MNHEY, CDR2 SMNVEV (reference sequence). This CDR3 has 12 amino acids. V gave up 3 bases and J gave up 6 bases, with 9 bases separating them. The DNA of the CDR3 is TGTGCCAGCAGTTTTTTAGGGATCGAGCAGTACTTC. Translation gives CASSFLGIEQYF.

V usage is TRBV29-1 and J usage is TRBJ2-1, with 12 bases fitting TRBD2. This CDR3 comprises 13 residues. Looked up from germline, CDR1 is SQVTM and CDR2 is ANQGSEA. J gave up 7 bases and V 4 bases, and 2 bases lay outside the gene matches. In nucleotides, the CDR3 is TGCAGCGTTGGGCTAGCGGGAGGGAATGAGCAGTTCTTC. Its translation: CSVGLAGGNEQFF.

The count of this clone is one. The chain links TRBV7-8 to TRBJ1-6; 7 bases match TRBD1. V lost 3 bases to trimming and J lost 5 bases; unmatched junction nucleotides: 4. The CDR3 totals 15 residues. Germline CDR1 and CDR2: SGHVS and FQNEAQ. The CDR3 here is CASSLKTGNNSPLHF. Here the CDR3 DNA reads TGTGCCAGCAGCTTGAAGACAGGGAATAATTCACCCCTCCACTTT.

V and J are TRBV7-6 and TRBJ2-2; 7 bases are shared with TRBD2. The CDR3 runs to 18 residues. CDR1 SGHVS and CDR2 FNYEAQ come from the germline V gene. V was clipped by 1 base and J by 0 bases; unmatched bases: 8. The CDR3 DNA reads as TGTGCCAGCAGCTTAGTGGGCGGGGGAGCTTCGAACACCGGGGAGCTGTTTTTT. This gives the protein CASSLVGGGASNTGELFF.

The V and J genes are TRBV7-3 and TRBJ1-2; no clear D. V lost 5 bases, J lost 3 bases, and 10 bases lay in between. This CDR3 region has 13 residues. Per germline, CDR1 SGHTA and CDR2 FQGTGA. CDR3 amino acids: CASSENGDYGYTF. In nucleotides, the CDR3 is TGTGCCAGCAGCGAGAATGGAGACTATGGCTACACCTTC.

This clone has only one observation. The CDR3 DNA is TGCAGCGCTACAACCGGGACCCCTGGGCCCCAGCATTTT. Amino acids: CSATTGTPGPQHF. The chain uses TRBV29-1 and TRBJ1-5; weak D call: TRBD1 (5 bases). The V end lost 7 bases, the J end lost 9 bases, and 19 bases lay between the germline ends. Germline V gene sequence: CDR1 SQVTM, CDR2 ANQGSEA. The CDR3 contains 13 residues. Full variable domain (remainder filled in from reference TRBV29-1 and TRBJ1-5): SAVISQKPSRDICQRGTSLTIQCQVDSQVTMMFWYRQQPGQSLTLIATANQGSEATYESGFVIDKFPISRPNLTFSTLTVSNMSPEDSSIYLCSATTGTPGPQHFGDGTRLSIL.

V is TRBV7-3 and J is TRBJ2-5, with D perhaps matching TRBD1 or TRBD2 (5 bases each). The CDR3 runs to 18 residues. Germline V gene lookup returns CDR1 SGHTA and CDR2 FQGTGA. Deletions cut 1 base from V and 3 bases from J, with 21 bases between. The CDR3 here is CASSLNSGFGDPKETQYF. CDR3 nucleotides: TGTGCCAGCAGCTTAAATTCAGGGTTCGGGGACCCCAAAGAGACCCAGTACTTC.

The chain couples TRBV19 to TRBJ2-5; D is possibly TRBD2 (5 bases). Germline lookup yields CDR1 LNHDA and CDR2 SQIVND (reference sequence). With 9 bases removed from V and 4 bases from J, the gap between germline ends came to 9 bases. The CDR3 spans 11 residues. CDR3 sequence: CASRSGETQYF. CDR3 DNA sequence: TGTGCCAGCCGGAGCGGAGAGACCCAGTACTTC. Full variable domain (missing parts from reference TRBV19 and TRBJ2-5): DGGITQSPKYLFRKEGQNVTLSCEQNLNHDAMYWYRQDPGQGLRLIYYSQIVNDFQKGDIAEGYSVSREKKESFPLTVTSAQKNPTAFYLCASRSGETQYFGPGTRLLVL.

The chain couples TRBV7-9 to TRBJ1-2; TRBD1 matches at 9 bases. Losses at the gene ends were 5 bases for V and 7 bases for J; bases not matched to a gene: 14. Germline V gene lookup returns CDR1 SEHNR and CDR2 FQNEAQ (reference sequence). CDR3 length: 16 amino acids. CDR3 coding DNA: TGTGCCAGCAGCCCAAACTTGTCGGGACAGGGATTTGGCTACACCTTC. Translated, it gives CASSPNLSGQGFGYTF.

The chain uses TRBV11-3 and TRBJ2-7; a weak D match, TRBD2 (6 bases). This CDR3 has 20 residues. The V end was cut by 1 base, the J end by 2 bases, with 27 bases between. CDR1 is SGHNT and CDR2 is YENEEA in the germline V gene. CDR3 amino acids: CASSLGVAGRRPIWPYEQYF. The CDR3 bases are TGTGCCAGCAGCTTAGGGGTTGCGGGGAGACGCCCTATTTGGCCCTACGAGCAGTACTTC.